A selection of T cell receptor beta chains follows, all from one sample in a study of cytomegalovirus exposure and HLA in healthy donors. Using immunoSEQ multiplex PCR, the repertoire was profiled, and TCRdb retains in-frame clones only, with some absent. The top ten clones hold roughly 1.4% of a sample with about 180,000 clones, 65% to 85% of them seen once. The sequenced sample was PBMCs. The source is a girl aged 10 to 17 in good health and CMV-seropositive. CDR3s include the opening cysteine and the closing phenylalanine or tryptophan. The order of the fields is CDR3 length, V gene, D gene, clone size, J gene, CDR3 protein, CDR3 DNA. A D gene is named only where the DNA matches it firmly. Clone size is given for some rows only: seen once, a few or many times, or a class if the clone is expanded.

cdr3_length: 14
v_call: TRBV29-1
d_call: TRBD2
clone_size: few
j_call: TRBJ2-1
cdr3_aa: CSVLGLRRNNEQFF
cdr3_nt: TGCAGCGTCCTGGGACTACGAAGGAACAATGAGCAGTTCTTC

cdr3_length: 10
v_call: TRBV20-1
d_call: -
clone_size: -
j_call: TRBJ2-5
cdr3_aa: CSARVGSQYF
cdr3_nt: TGCAGTGCTAGAGTTGGGAGCCAGTACTTC

cdr3_length: 12
v_call: TRBV19
d_call: -
clone_size: -
j_call: TRBJ2-1
cdr3_aa: CASSIWAGEQFF
cdr3_nt: TGTGCCAGTAGTATATGGGCGGGTGAGCAGTTCTTC

cdr3_length: 14
v_call: TRBV27
d_call: TRBD1
clone_size: -
j_call: TRBJ2-7
cdr3_aa: CASRKGDSRYEQYF
cdr3_nt: TGTGCCAGCAGAAAAGGGGACAGCAGGTACGAGCAGTACTTC

cdr3_length: 20
v_call: TRBV5-1
d_call: TRBD2
clone_size: few
j_call: TRBJ2-7
cdr3_aa: CASSSGLAGGPYTSSYEQYF
cdr3_nt: TGCGCCAGCAGCTCGGGACTAGCGGGAGGCCCGTACACGAGCTCCTACGAGCAGTACTTC

cdr3_length: 17
v_call: TRBV6-4
d_call: TRBD1
clone_size: -
j_call: TRBJ2-3
cdr3_aa: CASSKQGARYPTDTQYF
cdr3_nt: TGTGCCAGCAGTAAACAGGGGGCGCGGTACCCCACAGATACGCAGTATTTT

cdr3_length: 16
v_call: TRBV7-2
d_call: -
clone_size: -
j_call: TRBJ2-1
cdr3_aa: CASSGRAGTSHNEQFF
cdr3_nt: TGTGCCAGCAGCGGACGAGCGGGCACATCACACAATGAGCAGTTCTTC

cdr3_length: 13
v_call: TRBV6-5
d_call: TRBD1
clone_size: once
j_call: TRBJ2-7
cdr3_aa: CASRYRGPYEQYF
cdr3_nt: TGTGCCAGCAGGTACAGGGGGCCCTACGAGCAGTACTTC

cdr3_length: 16
v_call: TRBV13
d_call: TRBD1
clone_size: -
j_call: TRBJ1-2
cdr3_aa: CASSLLPGRGFYGYTF
cdr3_nt: TGTGCCAGCAGCTTACTGCCCGGCAGGGGGTTCTATGGCTACACCTTC

cdr3_length: 13
v_call: TRBV2
d_call: -
clone_size: once
j_call: TRBJ1-2
cdr3_aa: CASTYYLDYGYTF
cdr3_nt: TGTGCCAGCACCTATTACCTGGACTATGGCTACACCTTC